The 21 T cell receptor beta chains reported below all come from one sample, sequenced in a study of blood T cell repertoires in COVID-19. Assay used: immunoSEQ multiplex PCR; TCRdb lists only in-frame clones, some missing. This table holds 160,000 or so clones, 80% found once. Sample: peripheral blood. These receptors originate from a man in his 70s with active or convalescent COVID-19.

The CDR3 nucleotides are TGTGCCAGCAGTTTTTCGGGGGTTGATTCACCCCTCCACTTT. This sequence encodes CASSFSGVDSPLHF. The rearrangement links TRBV27 to TRBJ1-6; tentatively, D is TRBD1 (5 bases). V was cut by 3 bases and J by 8 bases, with 11 bases left in between. The germline V gene encodes CDR1 MNHEY and CDR2 SMNVEV (reference sequence). This CDR3 is built from 14 residues.

The V call is TRBV24-1, the J call TRBJ2-1, with a possible D match to TRBD1 (6 bases). V shed 1 base and J shed 9 bases, with 9 bases lying between them. Germline V lookup: CDR1 KGHDR, CDR2 SFDVKD. There are 13 residues in the CDR3. The CDR3 sequence is CATSDLQGPEQFF. CDR3 DNA sequence: TGTGCCACCAGTGATTTACAGGGTCCTGAGCAGTTCTTC.

The rearrangement uses TRBV10-1 and TRBJ2-3; TRBD2 matches 8 bases. The CDR3 has 14 amino acids. V shed 2 bases, J shed 6 bases, and the junction held 4 bases outside the gene matches. Germline CDR1 is WNHNN and CDR2 is SYGVQD (reference sequence). CDR3 bases: TGCGCCAGCAGTGAGAGCGGGAGTGGGGATACGCAGTATTTT. Amino acid sequence: CASSESGSGDTQYF.

This rearrangement joins TRBV29-1 to TRBJ2-1; the match to TRBD2 covers 9 bases. Germline loops: CDR1 SQVTM, CDR2 ANQGSEA. Trimming removed 6 bases from V and 7 bases from J; junction bases left unmatched: 16. This CDR3 region has 16 residues. CDR3 in DNA: TGCAGCGTCCCCACGAGGTGGCGGGGGGGCCGGAATGAGCAGTTCTTC. It yields the protein CSVPTRWRGGRNEQFF.

The chain is built from TRBV3-1 (or the pseudogene TRBV3-2) and TRBJ2-3, with D uncertain. The CDR3 totals 14 residues. Germline V gene lookup returns CDR1 LGHDT and CDR2 YNNKEL (reference sequence). V gave up 2 bases and J gave up 0 bases, with 6 bases separating them. The CDR3 reads CASSQQHSTDTQYF. CDR3 sequence (DNA): TGTGCCAGCAGCCAACAACACAGCACAGATACGCAGTATTTT.

The J gene is TRBJ2-7, the V gene TRBV10-2; D gene unclear. The CDR3 covers 13 residues. Per the germline V gene, CDR1 is WSHSY and CDR2 is SAAADI. Trimming removed 0 bases at V and 6 bases at J, with 9 bases between. The CDR3 region is CASSESARGEQYF. The CDR3 DNA reads as TGCGCCAGCAGTGAGTCTGCCCGAGGCGAGCAGTACTTC.

This sequence joins TRBV2 and TRBJ2-3; D not certain. Germline loops: CDR1 SNHLY, CDR2 FYNNEI. CDR3 length equals 14 residues. The V end was cut by 7 bases, the J end by 9 bases, with 20 bases between. The CDR3 DNA is TGTGCCAGCACCGTGGCAATTACCCCCAGAACGCAGTATTTT. The encoded protein is CASTVAITPRTQYF. The full variable domain, rest sourced from reference TRBV2 and TRBJ2-3, is EPEVTQTPSHQVTQMGQEVILRCVPISNHLYFYWYRQILGQKVEFLVSFYNNEISEKSEIFDDQFSVERPDGSNFTLKIRSTKLEDSAMYFCASTVAITPRTQYFGPGTRLTVL.

This CDR3 is CASSEEREYGYTF. DNA of the CDR3: TGTGCCAGCAGTGAAGAAAGGGAGTATGGCTACACCTTC. The chain links TRBV2 to TRBJ1-2; D gene unclear. This CDR3 has 13 amino acids. V lost 1 base, J lost 5 bases, and 8 bases lay in between. From germline, CDR1 is SNHLY and CDR2 FYNNEI.

The chain combines TRBV6-5 with TRBJ1-1, with D maybe TRBD1 (5 bases). CDR1 and CDR2 from the germline V gene are MNHEY and SVGAGI. Between the trimmed V and J ends, which lost 6 bases and 5 bases, there was a span of 13 bases. This CDR3 is 13 amino acids long. The CDR3 protein is CASSVNGGTEAFF. Here the CDR3 DNA reads TGTGCCAGCAGCGTGAACGGGGGAACTGAAGCTTTCTTT.

This clone was seen many times. This CDR3 is CASSGRRGDGYTF. Written as DNA, the CDR3 is TGCGCCAGCAGTGGCCGAAGGGGCGATGGCTACACCTTC. The J gene is TRBJ1-2, the V gene TRBV10-1, with TRBD1 as a possible D gene (5 bases). The CDR3 has 13 residues. The germline V gene has CDR1 WNHNN and CDR2 SYGVQD (reference sequence). Trimming took off 4 bases at V and 6 bases at J, with 12 bases between the two ends.

This clone was seen a single time. The chain combines TRBV5-6 with TRBJ1-2; D remains unclear. V shed 0 bases and J shed 4 bases, with 4 bases lying between them. The CDR3 is made up of 12 amino acids. CDR1 is SGHDT, CDR2 YYEEEE, per germline. The chain's CDR3 is CASSLAGYGYTF. The CDR3 nucleotides read TGTGCCAGCAGCTTGGCCGGCTATGGCTACACCTTC.

The CDR3: CSLLGGTGSYEQYF. CDR3 nucleotide sequence: TGCAGCCTCCTCGGGGGGACCGGGTCGTACGAGCAGTACTTC. The V gene is TRBV29-1, the J gene TRBJ2-7; 7 nucleotides line up with TRBD2. The V segment lost 8 bases and the J segment 4 bases; nucleotides outside the gene matches: 14. This CDR3 is built from 14 residues. Germline V gene sequence: CDR1 SQVTM, CDR2 ANQGSEA.

In its sample, this clone was seen a few times. The chain employs TRBV6-5 and TRBJ1-6, with D possibly TRBD1 on 5 matching bases. This CDR3 region has 15 residues. Between the trimmed V and J ends, which lost 6 bases and 7 bases, there was a span of 16 bases. The germline gives CDR1 MNHEY, CDR2 SVGAGI. CDR3 in DNA: TGTGCCAGCAGCCGAGAAGGGGTAATGAATTCACCCCTCCACTTT. Translating gives CASSREGVMNSPLHF.

Concerning this clone itself: This sample includes further DNA sequences coding for the same CDR3. The V call is TRBV4-3, the J call TRBJ2-3; D may be TRBD1 (6 bases). Germline values: CDR1 LGHNA, CDR2 YSLEER. This CDR3 contains 14 residues. V was cut by 4 bases and J by 0 bases, with 8 bases left in between. The CDR3 nucleotides are TGCGCCAGCAGCCTAGACAGGAGCACAGATACGCAGTATTTT. It is translated as CASSLDRSTDTQYF.

V is TRBV30 and J is TRBJ2-3, with a weak D call TRBD2 (6 bases). The CDR3 sequence is 14 residues long. The germline V gene has CDR1 GTSNPN and CDR2 SVGIG (reference sequence). Between the trimmed V and J ends, which lost 2 bases and 0 bases, there was a span of 9 bases. CDR3 DNA: TGTGCCTGGAGTACCAGCGGGAGCACAGATACGCAGTATTTT. Residues: CAWSTSGSTDTQYF.

This clone was seen a handful of times. The chain carries TRBV30 and TRBJ1-6; D is unclear. The CDR3 runs 13 residues. V lost 6 bases and J lost 3, with 9 bases in between. Germline lookup yields CDR1 GTSNPN and CDR2 SVGIG (reference sequence). In DNA form, the CDR3 reads TGTGCCTGCCGAGATGACTATAATTCACCCCTCCACTTT. Translation: CACRDDYNSPLHF.

The chain combines TRBV7-3 with TRBJ2-1; D perhaps matches TRBD1 (5 bases). The germline V gene encodes CDR1 SGHTA and CDR2 FQGTGA. This CDR3 spans 15 amino acids. V shed 5 bases and J shed 1 base, with 12 bases lying between them. CDR3 in amino acids: CASSPTGFSYNEQFF. CDR3 DNA sequence: TGTGCCAGCAGCCCTACAGGTTTTTCCTACAATGAGCAGTTCTTC.

The chain combines TRBV2 with TRBJ1-2, with TRBD1 matching over 7 bases. Germline V gene data show CDR1 as SNHLY and CDR2 as FYNNEI. J gave up 7 bases and V 5 bases, and 10 bases lay outside the gene matches. CDR3 size: 14 residues. CDR3 DNA: TGTGCCAGCAGTCGGGACAGTTCTTCTGCTGGCTACACCTTC. Translating it yields CASSRDSSSAGYTF.

The CDR3 spells CASSTMGESSFYGYTF. As DNA, the CDR3 is TGTGCCAGCAGTACTATGGGTGAGAGTTCGTTTTATGGCTACACCTTC. The chain employs TRBV5-5 and TRBJ1-2; D gene ambiguous. Trimming pared 5 bases from V and 5 bases from J, leaving 22 bases between. The CDR3 length is 16 residues. Germline assignment: CDR1 SGHKS and CDR2 YYEKEE (reference sequence).

V is TRBV9 and J is TRBJ2-7; tentative D call: TRBD1 (5 bases). Germline V CDR1 and CDR2: SGDLS, YYNGEE. CDR3 size: 13 residues. The V end lost 1 base, the J end lost 6 bases, and 11 bases lay between the germline ends. DNA of the CDR3: TGTGCCAGCAGCGTACAGGGATTTACCGAGCAGTACTTC. Its protein product is CASSVQGFTEQYF.

The genes are TRBV7-8 and TRBJ1-5; no clear D. CDR1 and CDR2 (germline): SGHVS, FQNEAQ. V dropped 0 bases and J dropped 6 bases, with 6 bases sitting between them. This CDR3 is built from 13 residues. CDR3 DNA sequence: TGTGCCAGCAGCTTAGCCCCAGGTCAGCCCCAGCATTTT. It encodes CASSLAPGQPQHF.